This TCR beta chain was recorded in a study of T cell clonality in common variable immunodeficiency. This table comes from immunoSEQ multiplex PCR, and its TCRdb copy is limited to in-frame clones, with some not included. Observed in the sample are roughly 60,000 clones, none of them singletons. J gave up 5 bases and V 2 bases, and 13 bases lay outside the gene matches. The CDR3 covers 17 residues. With regard to this clone: The read ends 3 residues early relative to the CDR3; the germline J gene fills the gap.

Sequenced: peripheral blood mononuclear cells. The V gene is TRBV23-1, the J gene TRBJ2-3; the match to TRBD2 covers 7 bases. Being an ORF, TRBV23-1 has a function that is uncertain. The source of this sequence is a person aged 18-70 years in good health. CDR3 DNA (partial): TGCGCCAGCAGTCAAAGGTCTGGGCGGGAGAAGAAAGATACG. This sequence encodes CASSQRSGREKKDT. The whole CDR3 protein reads CASSQRSGREKKDTQYF.